The clone carrying this TCR beta chain was seen repeatedly, ten times or more. Antigen: not known. The sample belongs to a study of CD8 T cells in ankylosing spondylitis. Study results and caveats: Peripheral blood samples showed relatively rare disease-linked clones, and these clones were CD8+. About 8 highly homologous variants made up a TCR beta motif, and this motif appeared characteristic of ankylosing spondylitis blood. Reports say disease-linked clones showed up significantly more in matched ankylosing spondylitis synovial fluid.

Per germline, CDR1 SGHVS and CDR2 FNYEAQ. The V end was cut by 5 bases, the J end by 2 bases, with 20 bases between. The CDR3 is 17 amino acids. Each TCR beta library was made by quantitative 5'-RACE that incorporated molecular barcodes. TCRdb re-called the 5' RACE reads through MiXCR, storing one row per CDR3 protein. The sample consists of fewer than 750,000 distinct CDR3 sequences, roughly 19% of them appearing once. The sequenced sample was blood, either unsorted or a sorted T cell fraction (not recorded which). The origin of this receptor is a male donor with ankylosing spondylitis. J is TRBJ2-3 and V is TRBV7-6, with D tentatively TRBD1 (6 bases). The chain's CDR3 is CASSLTTGWTVTDTQYF. DNA of the CDR3: TGTGCCAGCAGCCTGACGACAGGATGGACCGTCACAGATACGCAGTATTTT.